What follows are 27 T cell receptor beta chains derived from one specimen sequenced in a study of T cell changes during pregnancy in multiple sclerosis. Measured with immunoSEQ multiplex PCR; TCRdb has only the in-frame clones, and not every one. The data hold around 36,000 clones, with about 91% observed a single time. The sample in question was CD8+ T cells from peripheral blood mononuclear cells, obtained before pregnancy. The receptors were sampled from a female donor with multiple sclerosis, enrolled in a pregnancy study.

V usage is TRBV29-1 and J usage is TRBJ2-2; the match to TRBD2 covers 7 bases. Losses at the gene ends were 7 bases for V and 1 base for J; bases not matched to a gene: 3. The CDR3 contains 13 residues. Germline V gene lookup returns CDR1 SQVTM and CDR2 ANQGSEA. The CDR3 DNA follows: TGCAGCGGACTAGCCATGAACACCGGGGAGCTGTTTTTT. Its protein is CSGLAMNTGELFF.

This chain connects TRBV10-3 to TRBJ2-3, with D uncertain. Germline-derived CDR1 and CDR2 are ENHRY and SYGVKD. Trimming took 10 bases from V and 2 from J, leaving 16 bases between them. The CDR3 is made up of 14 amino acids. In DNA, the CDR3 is TGTGCCACCTCAGACAAGAGTCTCACAGATACGCAGTATTTT. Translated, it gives CATSDKSLTDTQYF.

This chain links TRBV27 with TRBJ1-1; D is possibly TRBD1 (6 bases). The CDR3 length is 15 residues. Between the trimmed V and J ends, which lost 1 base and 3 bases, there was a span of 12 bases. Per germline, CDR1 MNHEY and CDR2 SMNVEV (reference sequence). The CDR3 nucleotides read TGTGCCAGCAGTTTATACAGGGAGTCGGACACTGAAGCTTTCTTT. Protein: CASSLYRESDTEAFF.

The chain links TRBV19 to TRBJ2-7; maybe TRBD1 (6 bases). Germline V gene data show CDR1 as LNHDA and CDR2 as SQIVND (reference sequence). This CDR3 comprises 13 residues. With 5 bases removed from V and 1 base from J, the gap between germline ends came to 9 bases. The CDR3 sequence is CASSVGQSYEQYF. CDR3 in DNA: TGTGCCAGTAGTGTGGGACAATCCTACGAGCAGTACTTC.

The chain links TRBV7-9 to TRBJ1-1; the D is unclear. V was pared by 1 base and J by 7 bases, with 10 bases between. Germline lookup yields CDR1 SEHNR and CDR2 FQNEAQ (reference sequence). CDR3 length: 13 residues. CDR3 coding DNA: TGTGCCAGCAGCTTAGGACTGGTCATTGAAGCTTTCTTT. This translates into CASSLGLVIEAFF.

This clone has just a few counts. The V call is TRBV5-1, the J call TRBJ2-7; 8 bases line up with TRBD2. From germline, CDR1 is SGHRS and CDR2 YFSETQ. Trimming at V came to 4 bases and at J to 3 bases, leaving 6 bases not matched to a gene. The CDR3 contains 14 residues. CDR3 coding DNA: TGCGCCAGCAGCCCCCCGGCGGGAGGCTACGAGCAGTACTTC. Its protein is CASSPPAGGYEQYF.

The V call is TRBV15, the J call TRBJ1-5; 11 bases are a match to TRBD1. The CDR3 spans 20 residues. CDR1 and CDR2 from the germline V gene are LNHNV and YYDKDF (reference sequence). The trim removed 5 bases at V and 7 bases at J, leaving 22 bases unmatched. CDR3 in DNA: TGTGCCACCAGCCCTTGGAGTAGGGACAGGGGGAAGACGTCAAGGCAGCCCCAGCATTTT. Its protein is CATSPWSRDRGKTSRQPQHF.

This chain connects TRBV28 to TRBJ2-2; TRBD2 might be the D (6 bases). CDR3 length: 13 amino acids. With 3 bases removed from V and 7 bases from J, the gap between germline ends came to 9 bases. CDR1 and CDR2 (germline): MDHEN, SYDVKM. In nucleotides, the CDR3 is TGTGCCAGCAGTTTTCGGGGGATCGGGGAGCTGTTTTTT. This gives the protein CASSFRGIGELFF.

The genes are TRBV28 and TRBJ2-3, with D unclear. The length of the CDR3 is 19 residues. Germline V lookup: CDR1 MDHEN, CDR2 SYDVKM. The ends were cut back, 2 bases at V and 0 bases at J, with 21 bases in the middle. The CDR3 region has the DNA TGTGCCAGCAGTTTACTCTCCACGATTACTATACCTAGCACAGATACGCAGTATTTT. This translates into CASSLLSTITIPSTDTQYF.

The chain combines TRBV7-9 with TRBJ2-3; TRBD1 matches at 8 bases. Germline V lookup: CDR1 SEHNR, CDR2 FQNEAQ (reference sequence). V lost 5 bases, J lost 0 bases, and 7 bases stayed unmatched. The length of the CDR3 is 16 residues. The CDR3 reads CASSPRTGRSTDTQYF. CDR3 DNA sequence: TGTGCCAGCAGCCCACGGACAGGGCGCAGCACAGATACGCAGTATTTT.

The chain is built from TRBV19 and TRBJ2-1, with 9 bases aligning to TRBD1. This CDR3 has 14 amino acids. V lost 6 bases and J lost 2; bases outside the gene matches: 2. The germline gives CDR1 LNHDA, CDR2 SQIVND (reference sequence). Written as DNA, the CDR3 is TGTGCCAGTAGGCGACAGGGGGCCTACAATGAGCAGTTCTTC. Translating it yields CASRRQGAYNEQFF.

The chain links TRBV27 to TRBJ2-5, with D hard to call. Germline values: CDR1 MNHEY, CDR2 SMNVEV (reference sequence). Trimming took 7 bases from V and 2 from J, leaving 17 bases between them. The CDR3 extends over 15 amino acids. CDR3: CASKNHDSQQETQYF. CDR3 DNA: TGTGCCAGCAAGAACCACGACTCTCAACAAGAGACCCAGTACTTC.

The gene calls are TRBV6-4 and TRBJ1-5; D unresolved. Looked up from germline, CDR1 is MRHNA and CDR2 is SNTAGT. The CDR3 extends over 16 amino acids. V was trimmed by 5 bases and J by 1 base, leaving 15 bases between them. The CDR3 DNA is TGTGCCAGCAGTCCGCCCTGGTTCGGGAGCAATCAGCCCCAGCATTTT. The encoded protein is CASSPPWFGSNQPQHF.

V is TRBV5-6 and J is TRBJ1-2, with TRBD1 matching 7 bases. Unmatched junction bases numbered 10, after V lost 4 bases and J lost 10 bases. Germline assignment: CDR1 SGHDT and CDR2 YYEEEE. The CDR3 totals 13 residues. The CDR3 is CASSPGTADVYTF. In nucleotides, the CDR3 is TGTGCCAGCAGCCCGGGGACAGCCGATGTCTACACCTTC.

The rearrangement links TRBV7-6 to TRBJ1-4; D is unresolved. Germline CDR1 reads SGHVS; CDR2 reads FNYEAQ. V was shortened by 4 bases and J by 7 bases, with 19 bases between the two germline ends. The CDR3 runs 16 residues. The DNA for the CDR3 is TGTGCCAGCAGCTCCCGGGTGTTTGGGCGGGGTGAAAAACTGTTTTTT. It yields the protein CASSSRVFGRGEKLFF.

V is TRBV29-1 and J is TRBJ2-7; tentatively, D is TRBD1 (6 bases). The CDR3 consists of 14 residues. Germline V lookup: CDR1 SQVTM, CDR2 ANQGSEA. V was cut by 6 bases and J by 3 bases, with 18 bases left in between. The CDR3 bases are TGCAGCGTGGTCAATCAGGGGATCGGCTACGAGCAGTACTTC. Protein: CSVVNQGIGYEQYF.

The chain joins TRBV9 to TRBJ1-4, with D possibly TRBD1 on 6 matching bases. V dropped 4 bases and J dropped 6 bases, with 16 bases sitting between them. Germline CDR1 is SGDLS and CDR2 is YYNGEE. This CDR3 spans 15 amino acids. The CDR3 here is CASSLRGGQYEKLFF. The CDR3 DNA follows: TGTGCCAGCAGCTTAAGGGGGGGGCAGTATGAAAAACTGTTTTTT. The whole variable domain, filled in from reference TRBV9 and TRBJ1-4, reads DSGVTQTPKHLITATGQRVTLRCSPRSGDLSVYWYQQSLDQGLQFLIQYYNGEERAKGNILERFSAQQFPDLHSELNLSSLELGDSALYFCASSLRGGQYEKLFFGSGTQLSVL.

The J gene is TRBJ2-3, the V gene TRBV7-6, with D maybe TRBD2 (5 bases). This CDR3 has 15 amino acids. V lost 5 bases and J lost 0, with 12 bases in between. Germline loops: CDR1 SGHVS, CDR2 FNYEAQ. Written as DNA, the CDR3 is TGTGCCAGCAGCGTAGGAGGCGGGAGCACAGATACGCAGTATTTT. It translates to CASSVGGGSTDTQYF.

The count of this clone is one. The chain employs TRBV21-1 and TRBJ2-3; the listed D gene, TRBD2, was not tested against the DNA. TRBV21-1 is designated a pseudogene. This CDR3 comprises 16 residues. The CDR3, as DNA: TGTGCCAGCAGCAAAAACGGGAGGGCCTACACAGATACGCAGTATTTT. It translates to CASSKNGRAYTDTQYF.

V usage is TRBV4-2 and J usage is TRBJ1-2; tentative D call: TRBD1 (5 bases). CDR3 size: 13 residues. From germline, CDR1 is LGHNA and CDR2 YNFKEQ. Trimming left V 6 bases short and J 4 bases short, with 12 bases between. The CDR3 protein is CASSTGETYGYTF. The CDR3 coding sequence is TGTGCCAGCAGTACAGGAGAAACCTATGGCTACACCTTC.

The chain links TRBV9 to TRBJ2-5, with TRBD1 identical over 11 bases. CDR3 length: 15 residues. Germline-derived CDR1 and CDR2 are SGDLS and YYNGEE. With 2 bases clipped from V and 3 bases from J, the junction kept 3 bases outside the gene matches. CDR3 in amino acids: CASSVGTGGEETQYF. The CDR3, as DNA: TGTGCCAGCAGCGTCGGGACAGGGGGGGAAGAGACCCAGTACTTC.

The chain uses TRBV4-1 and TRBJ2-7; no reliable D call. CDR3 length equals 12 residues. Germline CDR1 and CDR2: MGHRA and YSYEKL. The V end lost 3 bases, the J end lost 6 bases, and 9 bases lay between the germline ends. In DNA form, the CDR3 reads TGCGCCAGCAGCCATATTAGCAGCGAGCAGTACTTC. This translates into CASSHISSEQYF.

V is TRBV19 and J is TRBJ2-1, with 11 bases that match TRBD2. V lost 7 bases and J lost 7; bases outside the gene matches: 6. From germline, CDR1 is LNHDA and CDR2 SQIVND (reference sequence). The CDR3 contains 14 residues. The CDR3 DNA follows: TGTGCCAGTAACCTAGCGGGAGGCGGGAATGAGCAGTTCTTC. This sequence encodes CASNLAGGGNEQFF.

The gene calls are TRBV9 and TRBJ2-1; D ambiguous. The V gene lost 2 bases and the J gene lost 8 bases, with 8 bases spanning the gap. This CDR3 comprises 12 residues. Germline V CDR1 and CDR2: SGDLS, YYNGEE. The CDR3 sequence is CASSVFPDEQFF. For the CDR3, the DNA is TGTGCCAGCAGCGTTTTCCCGGATGAGCAGTTCTTC.

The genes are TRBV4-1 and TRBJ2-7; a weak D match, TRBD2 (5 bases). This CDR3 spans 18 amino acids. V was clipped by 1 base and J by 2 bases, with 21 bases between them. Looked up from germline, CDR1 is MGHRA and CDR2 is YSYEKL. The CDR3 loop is CASSQVVYSDRLPYEQYF. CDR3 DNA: TGCGCCAGCAGCCAAGTTGTATATTCGGACCGACTACCCTACGAGCAGTACTTC.

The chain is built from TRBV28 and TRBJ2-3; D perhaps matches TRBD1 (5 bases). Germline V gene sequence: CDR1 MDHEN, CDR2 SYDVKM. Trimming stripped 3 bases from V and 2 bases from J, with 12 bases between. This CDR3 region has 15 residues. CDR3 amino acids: CASSFKDIVTDTQYF. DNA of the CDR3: TGTGCCAGCAGTTTTAAGGACATAGTCACAGATACGCAGTATTTT.

The CDR3 reads CASSLSRRGYNEQFF. Written as DNA, the CDR3 is TGTGCCAGCAGTCTCAGTAGGCGGGGGTACAATGAGCAGTTCTTC. The chain has TRBV27 and TRBJ2-1, with TRBD2 identical over 7 bases. Germline CDR1 and CDR2: MNHEY and SMNVEV (reference sequence). Germline trimming cut 5 bases from V and 4 bases from J; bases unmatched to any gene: 8. This CDR3 region has 15 residues.